The sequence of this TCR beta chain was determined in a study of T cell responses to AZD1222 COVID-19 vaccine (dated by TCRdb to the early 2020s). For the wider study: AZD1222 recipients whose second dose came at about 4 weeks and those whose second dose came at about 12 weeks were combined into one group, since spike-specific TCR depth and breadth did not differ between the two schedules. Trial participants were enrolled by age into subgroups of 18-55, 56-69 and 70-plus years, and roughly 150, 30 and 60 TCR-sequenced participants, respectively, were included in these subgroups. A total of 233 trial participants underwent TCR sequencing, of whom 207 received two doses of AZD1222 and roughly 25 received two doses of the MenACWY control vaccine. What the authors observed across the whole study: Most participants were white British and females outnumbered males, and the authors suggested that clonal diversity may have been underestimated. Nearly half of unique spike-specific TCRs reportedly recognized epitopes outside regions mutated in the B.1.351 and B.1.1.7 variants. The whole spike protein was spanned by vaccine-associated CD4 TCRs, and dominant responses were seen in regions 160-218 and 743-854. After two AZD1222 doses, spike-specific TCR breadth and depth were significantly higher than at day 0 and than in MenACWY recipients. Because no day 14 peak-response samples were available, repertoires were characterized only after the peak T cell response. In the small 56-69-year group, the increase in depth fell short of significance, most likely because of low power. Conclusions about previously exposed vaccinees are limited, since just 6 or 7 AZD1222 recipients were seropositive for SARS-CoV-2 at baseline.

The meaning of the sample's time point label: baseline before first vaccination. Samples from vaccinated people were obtained from the UK trials COV001 and COV002, which included a single-blind randomized controlled phase 2/3 trial of AZD1222 (ChAdOx1 nCoV-19) in healthy adults. For TCRbeta chain sequencing, PBMC samples were collected from trial participants at day 0 and at day 28 after the second dose. V is clipped by 3 bases and J by 0 bases, and the sequence between their germline boundaries is 9 bases long. The CDR1 and CDR2 encoded by the germline V gene are KGHSH and LQKENI. The CDR3 numbers 14 residues from cysteine through phenylalanine. Only the CDR3 DNA stays, 42 bases, in frame from base 1. The CDR3 regions of human TCRbeta chains were subjected to immunosequencing. The original pipeline was this. TCRs in the repertoires were matched against a reference library of SARS-CoV-2-specific TCRs that had been generated with the MIRA antigen-specificity platform. Breadth meant the fraction of unique TCRs that were SARS-CoV-2-associated, whereas depth meant the fraction of total T cells that were SARS-CoV-2-associated. Using the MIRA data, every spike-specific TCR was mapped to the spike region that the TCR reacted to and assigned to either a CD4 or a CD8 class. Log10-transformed breadth and depth values were compared by one-way ANOVA with Sidak's multiple comparisons tests. TCRdb carries this immuneACCESS record with in-frame sequences only. Its versions omit some clonotypes, under half of them owing to an unresolved V gene in the studies checked, with the rest unexplained. That table furnishes V, J and clone size, whereas the DNA furnished D and trimming. The sample yields 150,000 to 180,000 clones; about 92% were counted once. Of the sample, 18% is held by the ten largest clones.

A remark on this clone: This receptor's antigen is unknown. No much larger clonotype is one base removed from it; base qualities were not supplied.

This sequence was found in an adult in good health. Recombination joined TRBV18 with TRBJ2-7, with the D segment identity uncertain. The sequenced sample was peripheral blood, obtained on day 0 of AZD1222 vaccination. The CDR3 region: CASSPGIFSYEQYF. DNA sequence: TGTGCCAGCTCACCGGGGATCTTCTCCTACGAGCAGTACTTC.